Listed below are T cell receptor beta chains from one sample, sequenced in a study of shared clonotypes between healthy human individuals. The assay was immunoSEQ multiplex PCR, and TCRdb's table has in-frame clones only and misses some. The sample carries approximately 940,000 clones, over 75% recorded once. Material: memory CD4+ T cells sorted from blood. These receptors all stem from a man between 18 and 29 years old in good health. Each CDR3 is given with its conserved first and last residue. A D gene is named only where the DNA matches it firmly. Size values are once, few and many counts, or a class for expanded clones, and some rows have none.

abundance: .
v_gene: TRBV5-1
j_gene: TRBJ2-7
d_gene: .
CDR3nt: TGCGCCAGCAGCCAGGGGCCCGGCCTATCCTACGAGCAGTACTTC
CDR3aa: CASSQGPGLSYEQYF

abundance: .
v_gene: TRBV7-8
j_gene: TRBJ2-6
d_gene: TRBD1
CDR3nt: TGTGCCAGCAGCAGGGGGACAGCTGGCCCTCTTAGGGCCAACGTCCTGACTTTC
CDR3aa: CASSRGTAGPLRANVLTF

abundance: few
v_gene: TRBV7-9
j_gene: TRBJ1-2
d_gene: .
CDR3nt: TGTGCCAGCAGCGCCCAACCCGGGGGCGGCTACACCTTC
CDR3aa: CASSAQPGGGYTF

abundance: .
v_gene: TRBV7-9
j_gene: TRBJ1-6
d_gene: .
CDR3nt: TGTGCCAGCAGCTTGGGGACGGAGAATTCACCCCTCCACTTT
CDR3aa: CASSLGTENSPLHF

abundance: .
v_gene: TRBV5-1
j_gene: TRBJ1-6
d_gene: .
CDR3nt: TGCGCCAGCAGCTTGGGGGGACTCAAAGATTCACCCCTCCACTTT
CDR3aa: CASSLGGLKDSPLHF

abundance: .
v_gene: TRBV7-2
j_gene: TRBJ1-6
d_gene: .
CDR3nt: TGTGCCAGCAGCTTACCGCAGGTGGCGGCACCCCTCCACTTT
CDR3aa: CASSLPQVAAPLHF

abundance: .
v_gene: TRBV15
j_gene: TRBJ1-1
d_gene: .
CDR3nt: TGTGCCACCAGCAGTTATGACCTGACGGGTGCTGAAGCTTTCTTT
CDR3aa: CATSSYDLTGAEAFF

abundance: .
v_gene: TRBV11-2
j_gene: TRBJ1-6
d_gene: .
CDR3nt: TGTGCCAGCAGCCCGGACGGTAATTCACCCCTCCACTTT
CDR3aa: CASSPDGNSPLHF

abundance: once
v_gene: TRBV2
j_gene: TRBJ1-1
d_gene: .
CDR3nt: TGTGCCAGCAGTCCGGGCCCCCGGCAGGCTTTCTTT
CDR3aa: CASSPGPRQAFF

abundance: .
v_gene: TRBV14
j_gene: TRBJ1-1
d_gene: .
CDR3nt: TGTGCCAGCACCTTCTTGGGGGTAGCTTTCTTT
CDR3aa: CASTFLGVAFF

abundance: .
v_gene: TRBV27
j_gene: TRBJ2-3
d_gene: TRBD2
CDR3nt: TGTGCCAGCAGTTTAAGGCCTAGCGGGGGGGCCATGGCAGATACGCAGTATTTT
CDR3aa: CASSLRPSGGAMADTQYF

abundance: many
v_gene: TRBV18
j_gene: TRBJ2-5
d_gene: TRBD2
CDR3nt: TGTGCCAGCTCCCCCAGCGGGAGAAGTTTGGAGACCCAGTACTTC
CDR3aa: CASSPSGRSLETQYF

abundance: .
v_gene: TRBV18
j_gene: TRBJ2-5
d_gene: .
CDR3nt: TGTGCCAGCTCACCGGGATTGCAAGAGACCCAGTACTTC
CDR3aa: CASSPGLQETQYF

abundance: .
v_gene: TRBV5-1
j_gene: TRBJ2-5
d_gene: TRBD2
CDR3nt: TGCGCCAGCAGCTCCGGACTAGCGGGGGGAGAGACCCAGTACTTC
CDR3aa: CASSSGLAGGETQYF

abundance: .
v_gene: TRBV5-1
j_gene: TRBJ2-1
d_gene: .
CDR3nt: TGCGCCAGCAGCCTCCCCAGTTTGTCTGAGCAGTTCTTC
CDR3aa: CASSLPSLSEQFF

abundance: .
v_gene: TRBV2
j_gene: TRBJ2-3
d_gene: .
CDR3nt: TGTGCCAGCAGTATGACAGATACGCAGTATTTT
CDR3aa: CASSMTDTQYF

abundance: .
v_gene: TRBV7-9
j_gene: TRBJ2-5
d_gene: .
CDR3nt: TGTGCCAGCAGTCACTTTCCGCCGGGAAGCCAAGAGGCCCAGTACTTC
CDR3aa: CASSHFPPGSQEAQYF

abundance: .
v_gene: TRBV6-6
j_gene: TRBJ2-2
d_gene: .
CDR3nt: TGTGCCAGCAGTTATGAACGGAATGGGAACACCGGGGAGCTGTTTTTT
CDR3aa: CASSYERNGNTGELFF

abundance: .
v_gene: TRBV11-2
j_gene: TRBJ2-5
d_gene: TRBD1
CDR3nt: TGTGCCAGCAGCTTACGGGACAGACAAGAGACCCAGTACTTC
CDR3aa: CASSLRDRQETQYF

abundance: .
v_gene: TRBV21-1
j_gene: TRBJ1-2
d_gene: .
CDR3nt: TGTGCCAGCAGCAAAGGCAGATTACACTATGGCTACACCTTC
CDR3aa: CASSKGRLHYGYTF

abundance: .
v_gene: TRBV19
j_gene: TRBJ1-6
d_gene: .
CDR3nt: TGTGCCAGTAGCGAGACAGGCCGCTATAATTCACCCCTCCACTTT
CDR3aa: CASSETGRYNSPLHF

abundance: .
v_gene: TRBV10-2
j_gene: TRBJ2-5
d_gene: .
CDR3nt: TGCGCCAGCAGTGGGATCACGGAGACCCAGTACTTC
CDR3aa: CASSGITETQYF

abundance: .
v_gene: TRBV7-8
j_gene: TRBJ2-7
d_gene: TRBD1
CDR3nt: TGTGCCAGCAGCTTGGGGACAGGGGTCTCCTACGAGCAGTACTTC
CDR3aa: CASSLGTGVSYEQYF

abundance: .
v_gene: TRBV28
j_gene: TRBJ1-2
d_gene: TRBD1
CDR3nt: TGTGCCAGCAGACCCTCCGTCGACAGGGGGCGCGGGAGCTATGGCTACACCTTC
CDR3aa: CASRPSVDRGRGSYGYTF

abundance: .
v_gene: TRBV5-4
j_gene: TRBJ1-2
d_gene: .
CDR3nt: TGTGCCAGCAGCTTTCCGGGGGCGGGTGGCTACACCTTC
CDR3aa: CASSFPGAGGYTF

abundance: .
v_gene: TRBV5-1
j_gene: TRBJ2-5
d_gene: TRBD2
CDR3nt: TGCGCCAGCAGCTTGGCAGCGGGGGCCCAAGAGACCCAGTACTTC
CDR3aa: CASSLAAGAQETQYF

abundance: .
v_gene: TRBV6-5
j_gene: TRBJ2-5
d_gene: .
CDR3nt: TGTGCCAGCACGGGACAATGGGAGACCCAGTACTTC
CDR3aa: CASTGQWETQYF

abundance: .
v_gene: TRBV5-6
j_gene: TRBJ2-2
d_gene: TRBD1
CDR3nt: TGTGCCAGCAGCCCCGGGACAGGACAGAGGACCGGGGAGCTGTTTTTT
CDR3aa: CASSPGTGQRTGELFF

abundance: .
v_gene: TRBV30
j_gene: TRBJ1-1
d_gene: TRBD1
CDR3nt: TGTGCCTGGAGTAGTGGTCTGGGACAGTCCACTGAAGCTTTCTTT
CDR3aa: CAWSSGLGQSTEAFF

abundance: .
v_gene: TRBV5-1
j_gene: TRBJ1-5
d_gene: .
CDR3nt: TGCGCCAGCAGCTTGGATGGCAGCTATAGCAATCAGCCCCAGCATTTT
CDR3aa: CASSLDGSYSNQPQHF

abundance: .
v_gene: TRBV5-6
j_gene: TRBJ2-1
d_gene: TRBD2
CDR3nt: TGTGCCAGCGCCAAGCGGGGCGCCAACAATGAGCAGTTCTTC
CDR3aa: CASAKRGANNEQFF

abundance: few
v_gene: TRBV4-1
j_gene: TRBJ2-4
d_gene: .
CDR3nt: TGCGCCAGCAGCCCCGGGGACTTCGCCAAAAACATTCAGTACTTC
CDR3aa: CASSPGDFAKNIQYF

abundance: .
v_gene: TRBV5-6
j_gene: TRBJ1-2
d_gene: .
CDR3nt: TGTGCCAGCAGCTTTTTAGGGGGAGGCTATGGCTACACCTTC
CDR3aa: CASSFLGGGYGYTF

abundance: .
v_gene: TRBV6-6
j_gene: TRBJ2-3
d_gene: .
CDR3nt: TGTGCCAGCAGTTCCCGGGAAGGTACGCAGTATTTT
CDR3aa: CASSSREGTQYF

abundance: .
v_gene: TRBV4-1
j_gene: TRBJ2-2
d_gene: .
CDR3nt: TGCGCCAGCAGCCAAGGGGCTTTCTATTCGACCGGGGAGCTGTTTTTT
CDR3aa: CASSQGAFYSTGELFF

abundance: .
v_gene: TRBV28
j_gene: TRBJ1-6
d_gene: .
CDR3nt: TGTGCCAGCAGTTACGGACAGCCTAATTCACCCCTCCACTTT
CDR3aa: CASSYGQPNSPLHF

abundance: many
v_gene: TRBV7-9
j_gene: TRBJ1-2
d_gene: .
CDR3nt: TGTGCCAGCAGCTTACTCGAGGGGTCCCCTTTTGGCTACACCTTC
CDR3aa: CASSLLEGSPFGYTF

abundance: .
v_gene: TRBV11-1
j_gene: TRBJ2-3
d_gene: .
CDR3nt: TGTGCCAGCAGCTTAAGAGATACGCAGTATTTT
CDR3aa: CASSLRDTQYF

abundance: .
v_gene: TRBV5-1
j_gene: TRBJ2-6
d_gene: .
CDR3nt: TGCGCCAGCAGCTCCGTCTCTGGGGCCAACGTCCTGACTTTC
CDR3aa: CASSSVSGANVLTF

abundance: few
v_gene: TRBV6-1
j_gene: TRBJ1-1
d_gene: TRBD1
CDR3nt: TGTGCCAGCATTGGGACAGGGTTGAACACTGAAGCTTTCTTT
CDR3aa: CASIGTGLNTEAFF

abundance: .
v_gene: TRBV11-2
j_gene: TRBJ1-6
d_gene: .
CDR3nt: TGTGCCAGCAGCTTACAGATAATGGGTTCACCCCTCCACTTT
CDR3aa: CASSLQIMGSPLHF

abundance: once
v_gene: TRBV2
j_gene: TRBJ2-7
d_gene: TRBD2
CDR3nt: TGTGCCAGCAGTGTAGGCGGGAGACAATACGAGCAGTACTTC
CDR3aa: CASSVGGRQYEQYF

abundance: .
v_gene: TRBV4-2
j_gene: TRBJ1-4
d_gene: .
CDR3nt: TGTGCCAGCAGCCAAGACCCCCCCGATCCGGGGGGGGATGAAAAACTGTTTTTT
CDR3aa: CASSQDPPDPGGDEKLFF

abundance: .
v_gene: TRBV5-4
j_gene: TRBJ2-6
d_gene: .
CDR3nt: TGTGCCAGCAGCTTCTCCGGGGGCTCTGGGGCCAACGTCCTGACTTTC
CDR3aa: CASSFSGGSGANVLTF

abundance: .
v_gene: TRBV30
j_gene: TRBJ2-5
d_gene: .
CDR3nt: TGTGCCTGGACCAGATCTGCGGAGACCCAGTACTTC
CDR3aa: CAWTRSAETQYF

abundance: .
v_gene: TRBV10-3
j_gene: TRBJ2-7
d_gene: TRBD2
CDR3nt: TGTGCCATCAGTGGCCCGGGGGGCGAGCAGTACTTC
CDR3aa: CAISGPGGEQYF

abundance: .
v_gene: TRBV11-2
j_gene: TRBJ2-3
d_gene: TRBD2
CDR3nt: TGTGCCAGCAGCATCTTTGGCGGGGGGGCCACAGATACGCAGTATTTT
CDR3aa: CASSIFGGGATDTQYF